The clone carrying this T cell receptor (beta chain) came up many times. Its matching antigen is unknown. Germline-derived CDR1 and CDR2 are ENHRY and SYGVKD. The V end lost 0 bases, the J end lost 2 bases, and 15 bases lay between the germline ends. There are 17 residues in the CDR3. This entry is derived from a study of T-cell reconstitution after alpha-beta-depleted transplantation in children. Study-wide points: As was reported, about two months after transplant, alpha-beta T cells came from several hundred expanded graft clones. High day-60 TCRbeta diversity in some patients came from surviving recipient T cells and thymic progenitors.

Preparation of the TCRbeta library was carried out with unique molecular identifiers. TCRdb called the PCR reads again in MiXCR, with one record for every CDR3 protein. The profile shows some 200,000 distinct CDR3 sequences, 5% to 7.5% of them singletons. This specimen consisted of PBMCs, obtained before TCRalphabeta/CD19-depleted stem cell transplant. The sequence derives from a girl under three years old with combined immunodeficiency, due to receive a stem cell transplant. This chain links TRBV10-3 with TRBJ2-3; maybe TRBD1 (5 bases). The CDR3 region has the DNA TGTGCCATCAGTGAGTCAACGGCATCCAGGGCCACAGATACGCAGTATTTT. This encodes CAISESTASRATDTQYF.